This T cell receptor beta chain emerged from a study of shared clonotypes between healthy human individuals. Study-level information: Aged between 18 and 49, the donors were a couple of women and three men.

Germline V lookup: CDR1 MDHEN, CDR2 SYDVKM. V dropped 5 bases and J dropped 2 bases, with 13 bases sitting between them. The CDR3 extends over 14 amino acids. Measured with immunoSEQ multiplex PCR; TCRdb has only the in-frame clones, and not every one. The sample carries about 510,000 clones, around 79% recorded once. The chain links TRBV28 to TRBJ2-7; TRBD2 is a possible D gene (6 bases). This receptor was obtained from a middle-aged woman in good health. Some clones in this sample may be carry-over from other donors' samples. Sequencing was done on a sample of PBMCs. CDR3 loop: CASSPPGLAYEQYF. The CDR3 DNA reads TGTGCCAGCAGTCCCCCGGGACTCGCCTACGAGCAGTACTTC.